What follows is one TCR beta chain and its context. Its specific antigen is unknown. These data originate in a study of CXCR3-negative and CXCR3-positive naive CD8 T cells (dated by TCRdb to about 2019). Regarding the complete study: In total, approximately 150 million TRB reads were obtained, corresponding to roughly 1.5 +/- 0.3 million reads per library. Naive subsets from five or six donors and memory cells from 3 donors were included in the TRBV-TRBJ cluster analysis. Diversity and physicochemical repertoire analyses were performed on about a dozen donors pooled from two independent experiments.

Study-wide findings and limitations: Because surface CD5, which is linked to self-reactivity in mice, was comparable between the naive subsets, TCR interaction strength was also inferred from TRB CDR3 physicochemical properties. Both naive subsets had comparably high repertoire diversity, while memory CD8+ T cells had much lower repertoire diversity. TRBV-TRBJ usage was similar between naive CXCR3-negative and CXCR3-positive cells from the same donor, while memory cells showed distinct patterns. Freshly isolated PBMCs were used for most assays because CXCR3 expression went down partially after cryopreservation. Compared with CXCR3-negative naive cells, CXCR3-positive naive cells had TRB CDR3s with higher hydrophobicity (lower Kidera factor 4), lower energy, and higher strength and volume indices.

TCRdb names NextSeq 550 as the instrument used. The Human TCR Profiling Kit (MiLaboratory) was used to prepare UMI-labeled 5' RACE TRB cDNA libraries. cDNA synthesis used the entire amount of extracted RNA, and PCR amplification then used the entire amount of cDNA produced. Libraries were prepared in parallel using an identical number of PCR cycles. The authors' analysis ran thus. With a requirement of at least two reads per UMI, MIGEC and MiXCR extracted about 50,000 +/- 10,000 unique UMI-labeled TRB cDNA molecules per library. On average, around 40,000 +/- 10,000 functional in-frame TRB CDR3 nucleotide clonotypes lacking stop codons were found per library. After each sample was downsampled to 5000 UMI-labeled TRB molecules, VDJtools was used to calculate diversity metrics such as normalized Shannon-Wiener and Chao1. VDJtools was used to calculate clonotype-size-weighted physicochemical properties of the central five CDR3 residues, namely interaction energy, strength, volume and Kidera factor 4. TCRdb reprocessed the reads, and each CDR3 protein sequence is entered once, without DNA. These V and J calls derive from TCRdb rather than the authors' analysis. This sample's records show about 41,000 distinct CDR3 sequences. The biggest ten clones account for around 1.9% of the sample.

Its CDR3 holds 15 amino acids, cysteine through phenylalanine. No DNA was logged. The germline V gene (reference sequence) gives CDR1 as MNHNY and CDR2 as SVGAGI. Each CD8+ T cell subset was flow-sorted in triplicate, with 300,000 cells per subset placed directly into RLT lysis buffer. To keep memory contaminants out, a stringent definition of naive CD8+ T cells was applied: CD45RO-CCR7+CD27+CD95-. Peripheral blood mononuclear cells were isolated from buffy coats by standard density gradient centrifugation. A FACSAria III was used to flow-sort naive CXCR3-negative and CXCR3-positive CD8+ T cells. An RNeasy Mini Kit was used to extract total RNA from the sorted cells.

The chain is made from TRBV6-6 and TRBJ2-2; the TCRdb call, TRBD1, lacks DNA for checking. This receptor was taken from a human donor in good health. Some clones in this sample may be carry-over from other donors' samples. The sample taken for sequencing was naive CXCR3- CD8+ T cells from blood. The meaning of the sample's cell subset or site label: CD45RO-CCR7+CD27+CD95- naive CD8+ T cells lacking CXCR3 (TNR3-). The CDR3 reads CASSLDGGVTGELFF.